A selection of T cell receptor beta chains follows, all from one sample in a study of control samples from healthy donors and cancer patients. The data were produced by immunoSEQ multiplex PCR, yet TCRdb's version contains in-frame clones alone and is incomplete. The table includes some 130,000 clones, about 90% detected once. The specimen was blood. These receptors all stem from a woman aged 50 to 60 in good health. Both conserved end residues are part of each CDR3. The D gene is left open where the match is weak. Size tells how often a clone was seen (once, few, many) or the class of an expanded clone, and some rows leave it out.

d_call clone_size j_call v_call cdr3_aa cdr3_nt
TRBD1 - TRBJ2-1 TRBV10-3 CAISRQGKPNEQFF TGTGCCATCAGCAGACAGGGAAAGCCCAATGAGCAGTTCTTC
- - TRBJ1-1 TRBV29-1 CTFNPLGPGTEAFF TGCACCTTCAACCCTTTAGGGCCGGGAACTGAAGCTTTCTTT
- - TRBJ1-4 TRBV10-1 CASSGAGNNEKLFF TGCGCCAGCAGTGGAGCCGGGAATAATGAAAAACTGTTTTTT
TRBD1 - TRBJ1-2 TRBV9 CASSPDEDRARGYTF TGTGCCAGCAGCCCGGACGAGGACAGGGCTCGTGGCTACACCTTC
- - TRBJ1-4 TRBV27 CASSPWDMPEKLFF TGTGCCAGCAGTCCGTGGGACATGCCGGAAAAACTGTTTTTT
- - TRBJ2-4 TRBV5-1 CASSTGSDIQYF TGCGCCAGCAGCACAGGGTCCGATATTCAGTACTTC
- - TRBJ1-2 TRBV14 CASSPWTEPNYGYTF TGTGCCAGCAGCCCGTGGACAGAACCTAACTATGGCTACACCTTC
- - TRBJ1-1 TRBV30 CAWTTLGGRGSTEAFF TGTGCCTGGACTACACTCGGGGGGCGCGGGTCCACTGAAGCTTTCTTT
TRBD1 - TRBJ1-2 TRBV4-2 CASSQPGMEGASGYTF TGTGCCAGCAGCCAACCCGGAATGGAGGGGGCTTCTGGCTACACCTTC
TRBD1 - TRBJ1-3 TRBV28 CASRSGTGSMTGNTIYF TGTGCCAGCAGGTCCGGGACAGGGAGTATGACTGGAAACACCATATATTTT
TRBD1 once TRBJ2-7 TRBV5-1 CASSSRQGNYEQYF TGCGCCAGCAGCTCCCGACAGGGGAACTACGAGCAGTACTTC
TRBD2 - TRBJ2-7 TRBV3-1/TRBV3-2 CASSPLAGRSYEQYF TGTGCCAGCAGCCCACTAGCGGGTCGGTCCTACGAGCAGTACTTC
- - TRBJ1-1 TRBV10-2 CASSPTNTEAFF TGCGCCAGCAGTCCCACGAACACTGAAGCTTTCTTT
TRBD2 - TRBJ2-2 TRBV18 CASSPTSGDVGELFF TGTGCCAGCTCCCCCACTAGCGGGGATGTCGGGGAGCTGTTTTTT
TRBD1 once TRBJ2-4 TRBV11-3 CASSHNRGDIQYF TGTGCCAGCAGCCATAACAGGGGGGACATTCAGTACTTC
- - TRBJ2-7 TRBV28 CANSPAGTTPSYEQYF TGTGCCAACAGTCCCGCGGGGACGACACCCTCCTACGAGCAGTACTTC
- once TRBJ1-2 TRBV2 CASIVSYGPDGYTF TGTGCCAGCATCGTGAGCTATGGCCCGGATGGCTACACCTTC
TRBD1 - TRBJ1-2 TRBV7-9 CASSLQFIRGNYGYTF TGTGCCAGCAGCTTACAATTTATCAGGGGGAACTATGGCTACACCTTC
- - TRBJ2-3 TRBV6-5 CASREGGGRTDTQYF TGTGCCAGCAGGGAGGGGGGGGGTCGAACAGATACGCAGTATTTT
TRBD1 - TRBJ2-1 TRBV9 CASSVATQGAWGEQFF TGTGCCAGCAGCGTAGCTACACAGGGGGCGTGGGGTGAGCAGTTCTTC
- - TRBJ2-5 TRBV2 CASSATGKETQYF TGTGCCAGCAGTGCGACCGGTAAAGAGACCCAGTACTTC
TRBD1 - TRBJ2-7 TRBV3-1/TRBV3-2 CASSQGPGQSTYEQYF TGTGCCAGCAGCCAAGGCCCGGGACAGTCTACCTACGAGCAGTACTTC
TRBD2 - TRBJ2-7 TRBV28 CASSPEVLAGTEDEQYF TGTGCCAGCAGCCCGGAAGTCCTAGCGGGAACCGAGGACGAGCAGTACTTC
TRBD1 - TRBJ1-4 TRBV19 CASSRTGKNEKLFF TGTGCCAGTAGTAGGACAGGGAAGAATGAAAAACTGTTTTTT
- - TRBJ2-3 TRBV6-2/TRBV6-3 CASSYSFGEVKDTQYF TGTGCCAGCAGTTACTCTTTCGGGGAAGTAAAAGATACGCAGTATTTT
- - TRBJ1-3 TRBV5-1 CASSLSGTGNTIYF TGCGCCAGCAGCTTGTCTGGGACGGGGAACACCATATATTTT
- few TRBJ1-1 TRBV30 CAWMGEGTEAFF TGTGCCTGGATGGGCGAAGGGACTGAAGCTTTCTTT